Shown below are 5 T cell receptor beta chains from a single sample sequenced in a study of blood T cell repertoires in COVID-19. TCRdb's copy holds only in-frame clones and misses some; the assay was immunoSEQ multiplex PCR. The data hold 150,000 or so clones, with roughly 87% observed a single time. Input material: peripheral blood. Receptor source: a woman in her 70s with acute or convalescent COVID-19.

This clone was found a few times. This chain connects TRBV4-2 to TRBJ2-3; 7 nucleotides line up with TRBD2. Germline lookup yields CDR1 LGHNA and CDR2 YNFKEQ. V lost 0 bases and J lost 6; bases outside the gene matches: 9. CDR3 length equals 16 residues. DNA for the CDR3: TGTGCCAGCAGCCAAGAACCCCAGCGGGGCTGGGATACGCAGTATTTT. As protein: CASSQEPQRGWDTQYF.

This clone was seen a few times. The V gene is TRBV6-1, the J gene TRBJ1-2, with TRBD1 matching 7 bases. The V gene's germline CDR1 is MNHNS and CDR2 SASEGT. The junction had 7 bases not matched to a gene; V was cut back by 0 bases and J by 0 bases. This CDR3 is built from 17 residues. The CDR3 is CASSEAAGTATNYGYTF. The CDR3 bases are TGTGCCAGCAGTGAAGCAGCCGGGACAGCAACTAACTATGGCTACACCTTC.

V usage is TRBV19 and J usage is TRBJ2-3; D possibly corresponds to TRBD2 (5 bases). The CDR3 extends over 13 amino acids. Germline V gives CDR1 LNHDA, CDR2 SQIVND (reference sequence). Trimming removed 7 bases at V and 3 bases at J, with 11 bases between. CDR3 protein: CASNKGGTDTQYF. The DNA of the CDR3 is TGTGCCAGTAATAAGGGCGGGACAGATACGCAGTATTTT.

The genes are TRBV2 and TRBJ1-4; D is unresolved. Germline assignment: CDR1 SNHLY and CDR2 FYNNEI. The germline V and J ends were trimmed by 5 bases and 2 bases, with 12 bases remaining between them. The CDR3 is 15 amino acids. CDR3 DNA sequence: TGTGCCAGCAGTCTAACAGCGGCTACTAATGAAAAACTGTTTTTT. This codes for CASSLTAATNEKLFF.

V usage is TRBV5-4 and J usage is TRBJ2-2, with 11 bases fitting TRBD2. Germline CDR1 SGHNT, CDR2 YYREEE (reference sequence). With V trimmed by 7 bases and J by 2 bases, 4 bases remained unmatched. The CDR3 length is 15 residues. The CDR3 coding sequence is TGTGCCAGCGGGACTAGCGGATACAACACCGGGGAGCTGTTTTTT. Encoded protein: CASGTSGYNTGELFF.